Here is one T cell receptor beta chain with its context. Clones were sequenced by immunoSEQ multiplex PCR, and TCRdb holds only the in-frame ones, with some missing. The repertoire holds some 300,000 clones, with around 92% as singletons. The data derive from a study of blood T cell repertoires in COVID-19. The germline V and J ends were trimmed by 10 bases and 1 base, with 14 bases remaining between them. Per germline, CDR1 LNHDA and CDR2 SQIVND (reference sequence). This CDR3 contains 14 residues. The receptor's source is a woman aged 30 to 39 with COVID-19, enrolled during active disease. This rearrangement joins TRBV19 to TRBJ1-5; unclear D gene. The source material was peripheral blood. This chain's CDR3 is CATLEGRSNQPQHF. The CDR3 DNA reads as TGTGCCACCCTAGAGGGTAGGAGCAATCAGCCCCAGCATTTT.